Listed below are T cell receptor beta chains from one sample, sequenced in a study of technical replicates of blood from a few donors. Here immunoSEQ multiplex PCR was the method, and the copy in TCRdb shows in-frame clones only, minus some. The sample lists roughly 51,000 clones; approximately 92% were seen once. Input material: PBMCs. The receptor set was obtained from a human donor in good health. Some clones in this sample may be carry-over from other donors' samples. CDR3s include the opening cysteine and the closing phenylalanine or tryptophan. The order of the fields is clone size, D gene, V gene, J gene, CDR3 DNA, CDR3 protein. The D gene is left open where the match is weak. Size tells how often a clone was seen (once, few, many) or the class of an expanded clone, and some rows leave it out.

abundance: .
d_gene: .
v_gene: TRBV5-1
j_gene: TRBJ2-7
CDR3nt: TGCGCCAGCAGCTTGAGTTACAGAGACTACGAGCAGTACTTC
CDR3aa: CASSLSYRDYEQYF

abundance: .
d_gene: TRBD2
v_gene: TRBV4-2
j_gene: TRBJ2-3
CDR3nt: TGTGCCAGCAGCCAGGAGAATAGCGGGGGGCGCACAGATACGCAGTATTTT
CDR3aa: CASSQENSGGRTDTQYF

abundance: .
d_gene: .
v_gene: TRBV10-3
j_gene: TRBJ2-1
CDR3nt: TGTGCCATCAGTGAGTCCGCAGGAGGCAATGAGCAGTTCTTC
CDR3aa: CAISESAGGNEQFF

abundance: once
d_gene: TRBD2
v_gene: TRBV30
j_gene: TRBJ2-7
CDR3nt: TGTGCCTGGAGTGGACTAGCGGGTAACGAGCAGTACTTC
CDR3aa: CAWSGLAGNEQYF

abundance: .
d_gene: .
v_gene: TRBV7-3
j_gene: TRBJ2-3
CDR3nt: TGTGCCAGCAGCTTTATTCGGGGGGATACGCAGTATTTT
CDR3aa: CASSFIRGDTQYF

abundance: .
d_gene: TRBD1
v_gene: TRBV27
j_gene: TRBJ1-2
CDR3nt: TGTGCCAGCAGTTTATCGTGGGACAGGACGTATGGCTACACCTTC
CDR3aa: CASSLSWDRTYGYTF

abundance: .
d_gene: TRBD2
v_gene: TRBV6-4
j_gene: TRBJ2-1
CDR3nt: TGTGCCAGCAGTGACTCCGAAGCGGGGGGATACAATGAGCAGTTCTTC
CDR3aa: CASSDSEAGGYNEQFF

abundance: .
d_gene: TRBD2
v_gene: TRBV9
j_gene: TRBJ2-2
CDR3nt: TGTGCCAGCAGCGTAACACTAGCGGGAGGGCCGGACGGGGAGCTGTTTTTT
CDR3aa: CASSVTLAGGPDGELFF

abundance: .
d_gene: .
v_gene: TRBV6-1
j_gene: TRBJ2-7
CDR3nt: TGTGCCAGTTCAGGCCGGTTAGACGAGCAGTACTTC
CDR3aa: CASSGRLDEQYF

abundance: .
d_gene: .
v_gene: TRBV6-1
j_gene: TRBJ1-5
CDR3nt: TGTGCCAGCAGTGACTGGACAGCGTCCAATCAGCCCCAGCATTTT
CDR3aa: CASSDWTASNQPQHF

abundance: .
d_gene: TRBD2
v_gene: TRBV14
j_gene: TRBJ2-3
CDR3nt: TGTGCCAGCAGCCAGCAGACTCCGGGACTAGCGGGAGGTTGGGCAGATACGCAGTATTTT
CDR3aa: CASSQQTPGLAGGWADTQYF

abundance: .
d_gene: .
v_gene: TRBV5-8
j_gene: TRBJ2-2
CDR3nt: TGTGCCAGCAGCTTGTTCCGGGCCGGGGAGCTGTTTTTT
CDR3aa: CASSLFRAGELFF

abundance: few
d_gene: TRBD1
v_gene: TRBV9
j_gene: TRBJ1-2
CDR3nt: TGTGCCAGCAGCGTAGGGCAGGGGGTATATGGCTACACCTTC
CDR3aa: CASSVGQGVYGYTF

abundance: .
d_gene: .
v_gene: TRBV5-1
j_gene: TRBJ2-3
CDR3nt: TGCGCCAGCAGCTTGCTAGCCCAACGGGAGACGACGCAGTATTTT
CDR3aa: CASSLLAQRETTQYF

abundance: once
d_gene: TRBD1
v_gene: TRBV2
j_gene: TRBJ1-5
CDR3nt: TGTGCCAGCTGTATGGGACAGGGGGGAGTCAATCAGCCCCAGCATTTT
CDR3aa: CASCMGQGGVNQPQHF

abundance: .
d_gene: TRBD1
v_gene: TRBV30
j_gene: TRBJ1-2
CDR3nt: TGTGCCTGGAGCCAGGACAGGGCGAAGTATGGCTACACCTTC
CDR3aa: CAWSQDRAKYGYTF

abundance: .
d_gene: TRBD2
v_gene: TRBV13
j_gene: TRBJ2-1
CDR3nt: TGTGCCAGCCGATACCCCTTAGCGGGGGGTTTGTTCTTC
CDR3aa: CASRYPLAGGLFF

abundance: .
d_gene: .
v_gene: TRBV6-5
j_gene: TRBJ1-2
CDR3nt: TGTGCCAGCAGAGATCCATACGGGAACTATGGCTACACCTTC
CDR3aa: CASRDPYGNYGYTF

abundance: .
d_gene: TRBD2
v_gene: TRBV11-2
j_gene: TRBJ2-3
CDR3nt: TGTGCCAGCAGCCGCGGGGGAAACACAGATACGCAGTATTTT
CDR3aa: CASSRGGNTDTQYF

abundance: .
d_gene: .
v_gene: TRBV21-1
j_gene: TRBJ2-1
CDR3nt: TGTGCCAGCAGCAAAGCCCTAACTAGCGGGGGGGCCAGCAATGAGCAGTTCTTC
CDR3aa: CASSKALTSGGASNEQFF

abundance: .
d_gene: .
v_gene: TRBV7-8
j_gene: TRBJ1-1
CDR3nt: TGTGCCAGCAGCTTAGCCGGGACTGATCTTGAAGCTTTCTTT
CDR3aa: CASSLAGTDLEAFF

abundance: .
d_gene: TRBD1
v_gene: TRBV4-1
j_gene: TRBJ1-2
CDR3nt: TGCGCCAGCAGCCTCACCCCGGGACAGGGGTATGGCTACACCTTC
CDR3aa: CASSLTPGQGYGYTF

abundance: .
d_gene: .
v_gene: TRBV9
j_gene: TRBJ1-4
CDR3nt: TGTGCCAGCAGCTCCGAATTGACTAGGGAAAAACTGTTTTTT
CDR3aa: CASSSELTREKLFF

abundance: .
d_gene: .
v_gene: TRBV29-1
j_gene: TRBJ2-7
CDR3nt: TGCAGCGTTGAGGAGGGGGCAGGCACCGCCGCCCACGAGCAGTACTTC
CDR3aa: CSVEEGAGTAAHEQYF

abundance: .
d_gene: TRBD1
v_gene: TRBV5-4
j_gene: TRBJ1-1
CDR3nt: TGTGCCAGCAGCTTGGGACAGGGAACTACGAACACTGAAGCTTTCTTT
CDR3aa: CASSLGQGTTNTEAFF

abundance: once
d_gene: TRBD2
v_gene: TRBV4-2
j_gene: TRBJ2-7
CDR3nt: TGTGCCAGCAGCCAAAGGACTAGCGGGAGTGACGAGCAGTACTTC
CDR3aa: CASSQRTSGSDEQYF

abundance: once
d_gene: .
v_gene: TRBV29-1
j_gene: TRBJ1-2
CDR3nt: TGCAGCACCGGTGGGCTCTATGGCTACACCTTC
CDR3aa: CSTGGLYGYTF

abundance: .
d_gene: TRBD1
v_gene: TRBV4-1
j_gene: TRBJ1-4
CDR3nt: TGCGCCAGCAGCCAAGTCGCCGGGACAGGGGGGGAAAAACTGTTTTTT
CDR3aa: CASSQVAGTGGEKLFF

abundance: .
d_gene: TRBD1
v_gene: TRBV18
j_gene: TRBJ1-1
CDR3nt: TGTGCCAGCTCACCGACAGGGTTAACTGAAGCTTTCTTT
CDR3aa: CASSPTGLTEAFF

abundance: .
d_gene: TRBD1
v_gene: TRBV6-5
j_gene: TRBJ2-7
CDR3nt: TGTGCCACGACAGGGTACGGCGAGCAGTACTTC
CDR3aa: CATTGYGEQYF

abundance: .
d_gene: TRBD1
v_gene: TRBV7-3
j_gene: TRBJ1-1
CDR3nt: TGTGCCAGCAGCTTAGACAGGGCCGGGGAAGCTTTCTTT
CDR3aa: CASSLDRAGEAFF

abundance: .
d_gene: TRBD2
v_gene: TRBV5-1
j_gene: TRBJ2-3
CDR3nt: TGCGCCAGCAGCTTGGGTAGCGGGAGAGGAGGGGGCACAGATACGCAGTATTTT
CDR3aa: CASSLGSGRGGGTDTQYF

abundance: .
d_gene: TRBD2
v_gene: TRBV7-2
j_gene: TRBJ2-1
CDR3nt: TGTGCCAGCAGCCAGTTGGGAGCGGGAGTATCTTTTAATGAGCAGTTCTTC
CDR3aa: CASSQLGAGVSFNEQFF

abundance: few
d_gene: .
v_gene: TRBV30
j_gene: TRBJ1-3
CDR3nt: TGTGCCGGACTCCCACGTGGAAACACCATATATTTT
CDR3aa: CAGLPRGNTIYF

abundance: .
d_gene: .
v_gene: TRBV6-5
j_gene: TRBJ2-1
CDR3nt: TGTGCCAGCAGTCCGGTTAGACTTTACAATGAGCAGTTCTTC
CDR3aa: CASSPVRLYNEQFF

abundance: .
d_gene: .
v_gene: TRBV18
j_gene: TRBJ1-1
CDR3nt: TGTGCCAGCTCACCGGCGAGGGTGGGCACTGAAGCTTTCTTT
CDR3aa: CASSPARVGTEAFF

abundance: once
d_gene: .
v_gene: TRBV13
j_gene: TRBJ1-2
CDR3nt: TGTGCCAGCAGCCAAGCTTATAACTATGGCTACACCTTC
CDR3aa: CASSQAYNYGYTF

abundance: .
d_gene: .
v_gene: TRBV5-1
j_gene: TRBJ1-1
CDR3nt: TGCGCCAGCAGCCCGGCGGGGGGGCGCTTGAACACTGAAGCTTTCTTT
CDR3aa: CASSPAGGRLNTEAFF

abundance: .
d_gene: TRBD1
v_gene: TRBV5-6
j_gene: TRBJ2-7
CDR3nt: TGTGCCAGCAGCCGGACAGGGCGGGAGCAGTACTTC
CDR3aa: CASSRTGREQYF

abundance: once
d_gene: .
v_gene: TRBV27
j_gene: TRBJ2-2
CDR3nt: TGTGCCAGCAGCCCCAGGGTTATTAACACCGGGGAGCTGTTTTTT
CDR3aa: CASSPRVINTGELFF

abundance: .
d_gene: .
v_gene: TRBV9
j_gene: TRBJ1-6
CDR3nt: TGTGCCAGCCGCCGAGGCCAGGGTAATTCACCCCTCCACTTT
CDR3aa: CASRRGQGNSPLHF

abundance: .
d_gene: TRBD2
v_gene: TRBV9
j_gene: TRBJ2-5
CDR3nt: TGTGCCAGCAGCGTAGCGGGACTAGCTTGGGAGACCCAGTACTTC
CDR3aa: CASSVAGLAWETQYF

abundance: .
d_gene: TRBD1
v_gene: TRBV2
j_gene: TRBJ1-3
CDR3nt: TGTGCCAGCAGTGAAACAGGGGGCAGCGTCTCTGGAAACACCATATATTTT
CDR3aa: CASSETGGSVSGNTIYF

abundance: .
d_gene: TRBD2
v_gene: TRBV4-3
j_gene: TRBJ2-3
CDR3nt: TGCGCCAGCAGCCAAGAAGGGGCTAGCGGGTACACAGATACGCAGTATTTT
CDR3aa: CASSQEGASGYTDTQYF

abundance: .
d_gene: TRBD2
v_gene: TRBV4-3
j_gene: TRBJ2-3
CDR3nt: TGCGCCAGCAGCCATACTAGCGGGAGTGGAGATACGCAGTATTTT
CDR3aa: CASSHTSGSGDTQYF

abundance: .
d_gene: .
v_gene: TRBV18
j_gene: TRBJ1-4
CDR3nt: TGTGCCAGCTCACCCTTAGTTGCAACTAATGAAAAACTGTTTTTT
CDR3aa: CASSPLVATNEKLFF

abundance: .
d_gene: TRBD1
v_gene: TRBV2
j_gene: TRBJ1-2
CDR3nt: TGTGCCAGCAGCGATCGGGGTAGACAGGGGAGCAACACCTTC
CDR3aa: CASSDRGRQGSNTF

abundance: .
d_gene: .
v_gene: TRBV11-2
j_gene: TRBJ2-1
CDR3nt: TGTGCCAGCAGCCTGGAGGGGCCTTTATACAATGAGCAGTTCTTC
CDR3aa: CASSLEGPLYNEQFF

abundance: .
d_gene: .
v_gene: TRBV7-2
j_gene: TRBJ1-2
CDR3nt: TGTGCCAGCAGCCCCCGTTTCTCTCTTGACTATGGCTACACCTTC
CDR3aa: CASSPRFSLDYGYTF

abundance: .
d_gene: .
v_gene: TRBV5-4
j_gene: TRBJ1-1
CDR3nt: TGTGCCAGCAGCTCACGGCCAGGGAAGAACACTGAAGCTTTCTTT
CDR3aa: CASSSRPGKNTEAFF

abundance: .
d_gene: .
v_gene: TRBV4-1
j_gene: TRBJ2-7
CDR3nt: TGCGCCAGCAGCCCGTTAGGGACTTCCTACGAGCAGTACTTC
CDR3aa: CASSPLGTSYEQYF

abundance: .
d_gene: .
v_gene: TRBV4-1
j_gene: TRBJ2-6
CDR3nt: TGCGCCAGCAGCCAAGATGCGGCGGCCGGGGCCAACGTCCTGACTTTC
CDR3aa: CASSQDAAAGANVLTF

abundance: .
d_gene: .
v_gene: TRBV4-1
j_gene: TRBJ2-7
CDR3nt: TGCGCCAGCAGCCACCCTAGGTCTTCCGAGCAGTACTTC
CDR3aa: CASSHPRSSEQYF

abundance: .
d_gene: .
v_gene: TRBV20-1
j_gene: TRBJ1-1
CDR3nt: TGCAGTGCTAGCTCTCTCTCTCAAGCTTTCTTT
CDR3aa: CSASSLSQAFF

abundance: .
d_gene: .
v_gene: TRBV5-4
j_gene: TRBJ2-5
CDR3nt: TGTGCCAGCAGCTTGGGGATCGGGTTTCAAGAGACCCAGTACTTC
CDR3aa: CASSLGIGFQETQYF